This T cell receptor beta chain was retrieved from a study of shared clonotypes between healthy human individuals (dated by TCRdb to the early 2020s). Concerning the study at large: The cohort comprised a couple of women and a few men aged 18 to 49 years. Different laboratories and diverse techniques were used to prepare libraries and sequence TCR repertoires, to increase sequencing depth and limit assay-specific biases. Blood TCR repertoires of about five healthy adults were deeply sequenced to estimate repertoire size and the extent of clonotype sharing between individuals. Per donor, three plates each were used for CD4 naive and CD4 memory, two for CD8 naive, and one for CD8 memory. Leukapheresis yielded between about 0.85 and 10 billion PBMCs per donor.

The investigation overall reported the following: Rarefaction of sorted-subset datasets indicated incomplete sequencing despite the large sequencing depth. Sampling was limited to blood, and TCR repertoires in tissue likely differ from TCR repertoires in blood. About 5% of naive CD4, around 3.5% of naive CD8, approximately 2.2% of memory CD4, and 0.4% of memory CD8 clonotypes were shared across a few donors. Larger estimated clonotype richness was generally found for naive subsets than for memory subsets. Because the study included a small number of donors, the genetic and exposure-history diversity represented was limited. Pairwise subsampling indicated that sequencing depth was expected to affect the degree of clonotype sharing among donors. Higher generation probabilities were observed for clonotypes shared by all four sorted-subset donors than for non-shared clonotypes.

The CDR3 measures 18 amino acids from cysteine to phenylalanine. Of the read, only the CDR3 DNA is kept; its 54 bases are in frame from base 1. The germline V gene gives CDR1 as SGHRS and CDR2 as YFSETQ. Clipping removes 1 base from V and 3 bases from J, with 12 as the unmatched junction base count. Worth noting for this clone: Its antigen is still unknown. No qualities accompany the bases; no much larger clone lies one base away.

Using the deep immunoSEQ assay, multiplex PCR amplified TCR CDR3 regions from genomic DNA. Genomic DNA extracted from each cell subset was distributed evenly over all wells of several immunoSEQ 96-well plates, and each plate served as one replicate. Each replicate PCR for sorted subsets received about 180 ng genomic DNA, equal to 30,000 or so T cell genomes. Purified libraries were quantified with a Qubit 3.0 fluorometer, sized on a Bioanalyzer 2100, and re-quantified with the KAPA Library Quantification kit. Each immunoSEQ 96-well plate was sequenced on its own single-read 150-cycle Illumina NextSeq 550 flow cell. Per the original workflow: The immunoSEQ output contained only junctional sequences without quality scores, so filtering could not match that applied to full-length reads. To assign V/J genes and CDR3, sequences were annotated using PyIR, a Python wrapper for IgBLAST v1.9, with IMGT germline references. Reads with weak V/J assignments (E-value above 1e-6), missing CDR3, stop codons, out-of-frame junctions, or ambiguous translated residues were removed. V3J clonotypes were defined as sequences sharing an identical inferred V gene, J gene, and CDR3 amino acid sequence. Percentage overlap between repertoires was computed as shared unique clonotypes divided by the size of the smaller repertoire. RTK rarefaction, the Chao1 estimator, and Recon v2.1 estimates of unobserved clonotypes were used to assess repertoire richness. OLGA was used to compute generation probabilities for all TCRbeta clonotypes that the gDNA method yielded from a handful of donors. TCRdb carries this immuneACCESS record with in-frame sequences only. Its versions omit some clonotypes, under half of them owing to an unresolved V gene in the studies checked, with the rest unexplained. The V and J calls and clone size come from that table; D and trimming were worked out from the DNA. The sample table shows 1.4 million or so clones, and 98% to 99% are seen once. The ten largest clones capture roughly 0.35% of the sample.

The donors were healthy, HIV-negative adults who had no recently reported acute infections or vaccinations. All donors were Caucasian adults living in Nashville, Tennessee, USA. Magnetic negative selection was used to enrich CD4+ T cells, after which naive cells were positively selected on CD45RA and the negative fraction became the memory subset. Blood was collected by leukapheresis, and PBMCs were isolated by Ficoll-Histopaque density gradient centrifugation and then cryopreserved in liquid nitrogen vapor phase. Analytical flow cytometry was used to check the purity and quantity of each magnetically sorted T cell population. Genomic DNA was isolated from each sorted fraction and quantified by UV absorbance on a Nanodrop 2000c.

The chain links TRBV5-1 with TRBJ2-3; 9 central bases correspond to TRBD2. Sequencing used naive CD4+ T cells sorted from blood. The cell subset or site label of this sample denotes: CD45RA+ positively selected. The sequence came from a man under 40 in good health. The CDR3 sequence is CASSLLAGTQIWTDTQYF. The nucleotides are TGCGCCAGCAGCTTGCTAGCGGGAACCCAGATTTGGACAGATACGCAGTATTTT.